These T cell receptor beta chains were read from a single sample in a study of T cells in localized non-small cell lung cancer. Measured with immunoSEQ multiplex PCR; TCRdb has only the in-frame clones, and not every one. The profile shows some 2,100 clones, 37% of them singletons. Sequencing used normal lung tissue next to the tumor, obtained before any cancer treatment. All receptors derive from a male donor older than 55 with stage I lung adenocarcinoma. Both conserved end residues are part of each CDR3. D genes are given only for firm matches. Only some rows state a clone size, as once, few, many or a class for expanded clones.

J gene	V gene	clone size	D gene	CDR3 protein	CDR3 DNA
TRBJ2-6	TRBV18	large	-	CASSPSGANVLTF	TGTGCCAGCTCACCCTCTGGGGCCAACGTCCTGACTTTC
TRBJ1-2	TRBV28	-	-	CASSTPGREGSGYTF	TGTGCCAGCAGTACACCGGGAAGGGAAGGGAGCGGCTACACCTTC
TRBJ2-5	TRBV6-8	large	-	CASSRAENQETQYF	TGTGCCAGCAGCCGAGCGGAGAACCAAGAGACCCAGTACTTC
TRBJ1-4	TRBV28	-	-	CASSTTGQSYEKLFF	TGTGCCAGCAGTACCACGGGACAATCCTATGAAAAACTGTTTTTT
TRBJ1-5	TRBV6-8	-	-	CASRGEGVQGEPQHF	TGTGCCAGCCGAGGAGAGGGGGTCCAGGGAGAGCCCCAGCATTTT
TRBJ1-1	TRBV7-2	few	-	CASSFQGNTEAFF	TGTGCCAGCAGCTTTCAGGGGAACACTGAAGCTTTCTTT
TRBJ2-7	TRBV15	few	TRBD1	CATSSGPGQPPYEQYF	TGTGCCACCAGCAGTGGTCCGGGACAGCCACCCTACGAGCAGTACTTC
TRBJ1-2	TRBV9	large	-	CASSSSTQVDGYTF	TGTGCCAGCAGCTCCTCAACGCAGGTTGATGGCTACACCTTC
TRBJ2-2	TRBV6-8	-	TRBD1	CASSRDRVGPNTGELFF	TGTGCCAGCAGCCGGGACAGGGTAGGTCCGAACACCGGGGAGCTGTTTTTT
TRBJ1-2	TRBV28	-	-	CASRVANYGYTF	TGTGCCAGCAGGGTAGCTAACTATGGCTACACCTTC